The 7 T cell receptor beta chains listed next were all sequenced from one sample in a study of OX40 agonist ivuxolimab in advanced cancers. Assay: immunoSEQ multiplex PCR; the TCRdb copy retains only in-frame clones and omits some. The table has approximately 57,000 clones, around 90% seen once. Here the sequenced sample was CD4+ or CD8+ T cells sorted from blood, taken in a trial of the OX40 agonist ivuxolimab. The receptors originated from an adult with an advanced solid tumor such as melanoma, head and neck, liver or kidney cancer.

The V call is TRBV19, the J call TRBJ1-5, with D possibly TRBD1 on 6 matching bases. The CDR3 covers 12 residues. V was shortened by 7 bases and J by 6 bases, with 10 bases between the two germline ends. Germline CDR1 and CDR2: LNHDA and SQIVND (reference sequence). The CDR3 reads CASNPRGQPQHF. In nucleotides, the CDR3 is TGTGCCAGTAACCCCAGGGGTCAGCCCCAGCATTTT.

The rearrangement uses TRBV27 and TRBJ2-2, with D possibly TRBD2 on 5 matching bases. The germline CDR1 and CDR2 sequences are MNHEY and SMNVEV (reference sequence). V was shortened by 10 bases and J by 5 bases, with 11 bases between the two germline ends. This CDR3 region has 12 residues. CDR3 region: CATGRGTGELFF. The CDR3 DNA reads TGTGCCACCGGACGAGGGACCGGGGAGCTGTTTTTT.

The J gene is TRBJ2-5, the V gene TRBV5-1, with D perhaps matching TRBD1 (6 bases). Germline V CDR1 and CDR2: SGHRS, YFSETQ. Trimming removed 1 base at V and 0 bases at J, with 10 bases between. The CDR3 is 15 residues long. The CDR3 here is CASSLFGQNQETQYF. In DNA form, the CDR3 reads TGCGCCAGCAGCTTGTTCGGACAGAACCAAGAGACCCAGTACTTC.

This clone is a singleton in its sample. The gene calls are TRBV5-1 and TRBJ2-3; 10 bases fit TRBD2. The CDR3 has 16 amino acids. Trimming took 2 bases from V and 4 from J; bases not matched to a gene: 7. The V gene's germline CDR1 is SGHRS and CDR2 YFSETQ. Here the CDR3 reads CASSFLASGSADTQYF. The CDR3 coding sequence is TGCGCCAGCAGCTTTTTGGCTAGCGGGAGTGCAGATACGCAGTATTTT.

The CDR3 spells CASSLGQGRSPLHF. The CDR3 DNA is TGTGCCAGCAGCTTAGGACAGGGGCGGTCACCCCTCCACTTT. V is TRBV7-2 and J is TRBJ1-6, with 8 positions matching TRBD1. The CDR3 runs to 14 residues. The trim removed 1 base at V and 10 bases at J, leaving 3 bases unmatched. CDR1 SGHTA and CDR2 FQGNSA come from the germline V gene.

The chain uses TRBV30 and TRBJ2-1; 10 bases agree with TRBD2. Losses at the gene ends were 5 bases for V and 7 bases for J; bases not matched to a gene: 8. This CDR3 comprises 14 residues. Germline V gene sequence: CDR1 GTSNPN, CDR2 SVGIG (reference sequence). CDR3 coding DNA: TGTGCCTGGGCCCCGGGACTAGCGAGGAATGAGCAGTTCTTC. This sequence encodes CAWAPGLARNEQFF.

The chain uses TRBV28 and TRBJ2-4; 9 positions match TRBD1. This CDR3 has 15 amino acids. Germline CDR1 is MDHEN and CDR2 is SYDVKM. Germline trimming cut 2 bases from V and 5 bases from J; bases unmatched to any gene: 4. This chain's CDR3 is CASSLAGQGENIQYF. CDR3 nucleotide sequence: TGTGCCAGCAGTTTAGCGGGACAGGGAGAAAACATTCAGTACTTC.